The rows below give T cell receptor beta chains drawn from one sample of a study of blood T cells in healthy people across ages. TCRdb reprocessed the 5' RACE reads via MiXCR and lists one record per CDR3 protein. Of approximately 690,000 distinct CDR3 sequences listed, approximately 40% are singletons. The sample comprised blood. All receptors come from a man older than 75 in good health. Each CDR3 is given with its conserved first and last residue. A D gene is named only where the DNA matches it firmly. Clone size is shown for a subset of rows, as once, few, many or a class of expanded clone.

len	v_gene	j_gene	abundance	d_gene	CDR3nt	CDR3aa
17	TRBV4-1	TRBJ1-1	few	TRBD1	TGCGCCAGCAGCCGGGAGACAGGGGCGCGGGGGAACACTGAAGCTTTCTTT	CASSRETGARGNTEAFF
15	TRBV4-1	TRBJ2-1	NA	NA	TGCGCCAGCAGCCAAGACTGGACTAAGTACAATGAGCAGTTCTTC	CASSQDWTKYNEQFF
15	TRBV20-1	TRBJ2-1	many	TRBD2	TGCAGTGCTAGAGTCGGGGGGGCCTCCTACAATGAGCAGTTCTTC	CSARVGGASYNEQFF
19	TRBV7-2	TRBJ2-6	few	TRBD1	TGTGCCAGCAGCTTAGCGCTCCAGGGGGCGAGATCTGGGGCCAACGTCCTGACTTTC	CASSLALQGARSGANVLTF
14	TRBV29-1	TRBJ2-1	many	NA	TGCAGCCTATCCCCCATGGGGACACGGAATGAGCAGTTCTTC	CSLSPMGTRNEQFF
16	TRBV4-2	TRBJ2-1	many	TRBD2	TGTGCCAGCAGCCAGGCTCCGGGACTAGTTCTTAATGAGCAGTTCTTC	CASSQAPGLVLNEQFF
13	TRBV7-2	TRBJ1-2	NA	TRBD1	TGTGCCAGCAGTGGCGGGACAGGGACAGACTACACCTTC	CASSGGTGTDYTF
15	TRBV7-9	TRBJ2-1	NA	TRBD2	TGTGCCAGCATCAAGCGGGAGGCCACCTACAATGAGCAGTTCTTC	CASIKREATYNEQFF
10	TRBV29-1	TRBJ1-1	NA	NA	TGCAGCGTTGGGGCCCGGAAGAATTTCTTT	CSVGARKNFF
12	TRBV12-3/TRBV12-4	TRBJ1-5	few	NA	TGTGCCAGCAGTAGACCGACAGGACCCCAGCATTTT	CASSRPTGPQHF
13	TRBV10-3	TRBJ2-3	NA	NA	TGTGCCATCAGTGAGTTAGGAGGAGATACGCAGTATTTT	CAISELGGDTQYF
14	TRBV7-2	TRBJ2-7	many	NA	TGTGCCAGCAGTTTATCAGGGAGCTCCTACGAGCAGTACTTC	CASSLSGSSYEQYF
17	TRBV27	TRBJ2-6	few	NA	TGTGCCAGCAGTAGACCGGGACCGTCCTCTGGGGCCAACGTCCTGACTTTC	CASSRPGPSSGANVLTF
14	TRBV7-2	TRBJ2-1	NA	NA	TGTGCCAGCAGCCAGGACGTTGGGTACAATGAGCAGTTCTTC	CASSQDVGYNEQFF
22	TRBV27	TRBJ2-1	NA	TRBD2	TGTGCCAGCAGTTTTCGGCCGTCTAGCGGGAGAATCGGTCGGGTAAATAGCAATGAGCAGTTCTTC	CASSFRPSSGRIGRVNSNEQFF
13	TRBV20-1	TRBJ2-1	NA	NA	TGCAGTGCTAGAGATCACATAAACAATGAGCAGTTCTTC	CSARDHINNEQFF
13	TRBV16	TRBJ2-1	NA	NA	TGTGCCAGCAGCCGCCTACAGGGAGGTGAGCAGTTCTTC	CASSRLQGGEQFF
15	TRBV11-2	TRBJ2-7	NA	NA	TGTGCCAGCAGCCCGCCCCCCGCCTGGGGTCACGAGCAGTACTTC	CASSPPPAWGHEQYF
15	TRBV5-5	TRBJ1-1	few	NA	TGTGCCAGCAGCGTTACAGGGAATATTAACACTGAAGCTTTCTTT	CASSVTGNINTEAFF
16	TRBV5-1	TRBJ2-3	NA	TRBD1	TGCGCCAGCAGCTCCGGGACAGGGGGTGACACAGATACGCAGTATTTT	CASSSGTGGDTDTQYF
13	TRBV29-1	TRBJ2-5	NA	NA	TGCAGCGTTGAGTTGAACTCGCAAGAGACCCAGTACTTC	CSVELNSQETQYF
16	TRBV4-3	TRBJ1-2	NA	NA	TGCGCCAGCAGCCAAGAATACATTCTTGCAGCGAATGGCTACACCTTC	CASSQEYILAANGYTF
13	TRBV2	TRBJ2-1	NA	TRBD2	TGTGCCAGCCGTAGCGGGGCCTACAATGAGCAGTTCTTC	CASRSGAYNEQFF
16	TRBV21-1	TRBJ2-1	few	NA	TGTGCCAGCAGCAAAGGCGGGTTGAGCTCCTACAATGAGCAGTTCTTC	CASSKGGLSSYNEQFF
14	TRBV2	TRBJ2-1	NA	NA	TGTGCCAGCATAAGGGAGATCTCCTACAATGAGCAGTTCTTC	CASIREISYNEQFF
13	TRBV20-1	TRBJ2-7	NA	NA	TGCAGTGCTACAACAGGGATAGTCGACGAGCAGTACTTC	CSATTGIVDEQYF
14	TRBV7-8	TRBJ2-2	NA	TRBD1	TGTGCCAGCGGCGGGACAGGGGGCACCGGGGAGCTGTTTTTT	CASGGTGGTGELFF
13	TRBV6-1	TRBJ1-2	many	NA	TGTGCCAGCAGCGAAACTGGCCAGTATGGCTACACCTTC	CASSETGQYGYTF
13	TRBV6-2/TRBV6-3	TRBJ2-1	NA	NA	TGTGCCAGCAGTTACCAGAAATACAATGAGCAGTTCTTC	CASSYQKYNEQFF
12	TRBV6-2/TRBV6-3	TRBJ2-7	NA	NA	TGTGCCAGCAGCTCGCGTGAATACGAGCAGTACTTC	CASSSREYEQYF
16	TRBV9	TRBJ2-3	NA	NA	TGTGCCATCAGCGTAGACCAAGTGGGGGGCACAGATACGCAGTATTTT	CAISVDQVGGTDTQYF
15	TRBV6-2/TRBV6-3	TRBJ2-2	NA	NA	TGTGCCAGCAGACCGCCAGGGTTGGACACCGGGGAGCTGTTTTTT	CASRPPGLDTGELFF
16	TRBV6-2/TRBV6-3	TRBJ1-6	NA	NA	TGTGCCAGCAGACCCGGGACATCAAACTATAATTCACCCCTCCACTTT	CASRPGTSNYNSPLHF
15	TRBV7-2	TRBJ1-2	many	TRBD1	TGTGCCAGCAGCTTGGGGGGGACAGCCAACTATGGCTACACCTTC	CASSLGGTANYGYTF
14	TRBV10-3	TRBJ2-1	many	NA	TGTGCCATCACGGGGGTAGCGGCTAACAATGAGCAGTTCTTC	CAITGVAANNEQFF
13	TRBV5-1	TRBJ2-7	few	NA	TGCGCCAGCAGCTTGTTGACAGGCCCCGAGCAGTACTTC	CASSLLTGPEQYF
14	TRBV7-2	TRBJ2-5	many	TRBD2	TGTGCCAGCAGCTTAGTTTCCGGGAGGGAGACCCAGTACTTC	CASSLVSGRETQYF
15	TRBV21-1	TRBJ2-3	NA	NA	TGTGCCAGCAGCAAAGGGTCAGGGGGCACAGATACGCAGTATTTT	CASSKGSGGTDTQYF
18	TRBV29-1	TRBJ2-7	NA	TRBD2	TGCAGCGCCGGAAAGAGGGCGGGAGGGCTCCCATGGAGCAATCAGCAGTACTTC	CSAGKRAGGLPWSNQQYF
14	TRBV20-1	TRBJ1-6	once	TRBD1	TGCAGTGCTGCAAGGACAGGGACGGATTCACCCCTCCACTTT	CSAARTGTDSPLHF